This is a list of T cell receptor beta chains from one sample in a study of shared clonotypes between healthy human individuals. Profiled with immunoSEQ multiplex PCR; TCRdb holds only in-frame clones, not every one. The sample records under 85,000 clones, 62% being singletons. The specimen sequenced was memory CD8+ T cells sorted from blood. The receptors were gathered from a man aged 30 to 45 in good health. Both conserved end residues are part of each CDR3. The order of the fields is clone size, V gene, J gene, D gene, CDR3 DNA, CDR3 protein. D genes are given only for firm matches. Size tells how often a clone was seen (once, few, many) or the class of an expanded clone, and some rows leave it out.

clone_size: .
v_call: TRBV29-1
j_call: TRBJ2-2
d_call: .
cdr3_nt: TGCAGCGTCAAGTCGAACACCGGGGAGCTGTTTTTT
cdr3_aa: CSVKSNTGELFF

clone_size: .
v_call: TRBV6-4
j_call: TRBJ2-3
d_call: TRBD2
cdr3_nt: TGTGCCAGCAGTGACGCCGCTAGCGGGGGAGCAGATACGCAGTATTTT
cdr3_aa: CASSDAASGGADTQYF

clone_size: once
v_call: TRBV5-6
j_call: TRBJ2-7
d_call: TRBD2
cdr3_nt: TGTGCCAGCAGCTGGGTCGGGCGGGAGTCGGGCGAGCAGTACTTC
cdr3_aa: CASSWVGRESGEQYF

clone_size: .
v_call: TRBV4-1
j_call: TRBJ1-1
d_call: .
cdr3_nt: TGCGCCAGCAGCCAGGAAACCCCCTCTAGCACTGAAGCTTTCTTT
cdr3_aa: CASSQETPSSTEAFF

clone_size: .
v_call: TRBV20-1
j_call: TRBJ2-7
d_call: .
cdr3_nt: TGCAGTGGGGTAACCGACTACGAGCAGTACTTC
cdr3_aa: CSGVTDYEQYF

clone_size: few
v_call: TRBV6-5
j_call: TRBJ2-1
d_call: .
cdr3_nt: TGTGCCAGCAGGCTAAACAATGAGCAGTTCTTC
cdr3_aa: CASRLNNEQFF

clone_size: few
v_call: TRBV28
j_call: TRBJ2-5
d_call: .
cdr3_nt: TGTGCCAGCAGTTTTCTGGACAAGGGAGAGACCCAGTACTTC
cdr3_aa: CASSFLDKGETQYF

clone_size: few
v_call: TRBV2
j_call: TRBJ2-1
d_call: .
cdr3_nt: TGTGCCAGCAGTGACTTGGGGGATGAGCAGTTCTTC
cdr3_aa: CASSDLGDEQFF

clone_size: many
v_call: TRBV6-5
j_call: TRBJ2-1
d_call: TRBD2
cdr3_nt: TGTGCCAGCAGTTATCTTGGACTAGCGGAGAACAATGAGCAGTTCTTC
cdr3_aa: CASSYLGLAENNEQFF

clone_size: .
v_call: TRBV4-3
j_call: TRBJ1-1
d_call: .
cdr3_nt: TGCGCCAGCAGCCAAGATCGACAGGCGAACACTGAAGCTTTCTTT
cdr3_aa: CASSQDRQANTEAFF

clone_size: .
v_call: TRBV28
j_call: TRBJ2-1
d_call: .
cdr3_nt: TGTGCCAGCAATAGACCTCCCGGGCTAAGTCCCATCAATGAGCAGTTCTTC
cdr3_aa: CASNRPPGLSPINEQFF

clone_size: .
v_call: TRBV11-1
j_call: TRBJ2-7
d_call: .
cdr3_nt: TGTGCCAGCAGCCCAGGTTTATACGAGCAGTACTTC
cdr3_aa: CASSPGLYEQYF

clone_size: few
v_call: TRBV10-1
j_call: TRBJ1-1
d_call: .
cdr3_nt: TGCGCCAGCTCACAGGACATGACCTCCACTGAAGCTTTCTTT
cdr3_aa: CASSQDMTSTEAFF

clone_size: .
v_call: TRBV11-2
j_call: TRBJ2-7
d_call: .
cdr3_nt: TGTGCCAGCAGCTTAGGGGCAGGGGGGTACGAGCAGTACTTC
cdr3_aa: CASSLGAGGYEQYF

clone_size: .
v_call: TRBV27
j_call: TRBJ1-5
d_call: .
cdr3_nt: TGTGCCAGCGGAGGGGACAAGGAAAATCAGCCCCAGCATTTT
cdr3_aa: CASGGDKENQPQHF

clone_size: .
v_call: TRBV7-2
j_call: TRBJ2-2
d_call: .
cdr3_nt: TGTGCCAGCAGCTTATCTGTAGGGCCTCACACCGGGGAGCTGTTTTTT
cdr3_aa: CASSLSVGPHTGELFF

clone_size: .
v_call: TRBV7-9
j_call: TRBJ2-7
d_call: .
cdr3_nt: TGTGCCAGCTCCAGGGGACTGACCGAGCAGTACTTC
cdr3_aa: CASSRGLTEQYF

clone_size: .
v_call: TRBV6-5
j_call: TRBJ2-1
d_call: .
cdr3_nt: TGTGCCAGCAATTACTACAATGAGCAGTTCTTC
cdr3_aa: CASNYYNEQFF